The 32 T cell receptor beta chains below all came from one sample that was sequenced in a study of cytomegalovirus exposure and HLA in healthy donors. Use of 60 Vbeta and 13 Jbeta primers characterized the PCR. The data were produced by immunoSEQ multiplex PCR, yet TCRdb's version contains in-frame clones alone and is incomplete. The sample holds about 180,000 clones; 80% to 90% are singletons and the top ten take roughly 5.2%. Sequenced sample: PBMCs. These receptors came from a woman aged 18 to 35 in good health and CMV-seropositive.

V usage is TRBV15 and J usage is TRBJ2-5; D uncertain. Trimming removed 0 bases from V and 4 bases from J, with 9 bases in between. The CDR3 is made up of 14 amino acids. The germline V gene encodes CDR1 LNHNV and CDR2 YYDKDF (reference sequence). CDR3 sequence: CATSRDLTLETQYF. The CDR3 DNA sequence: TGTGCCACCAGCAGAGATTTAACTCTAGAGACCCAGTACTTC. Drawing the rest from reference TRBV15 and TRBJ2-5, the complete variable domain is DAMVIQNPRYQVTQFGKPVTLSCSQTLNHNVMYWYQQKSSQAPKLLFHYYDKDFNNEADTPDNFQSRRPNTSFCFLDIRSPGLGDTAMYLCATSRDLTLETQYFGPGTRLLVL.

In this sample, this clone turned up once. V usage is TRBV5-1 and J usage is TRBJ1-3; D remains unclear. V was pared by 3 bases and J by 8 bases, with 12 bases between. Germline CDR1 reads SGHRS; CDR2 reads YFSETQ. The CDR3 is 13 residues long. The CDR3 nucleotides are TGCGCCAGCAGCTCTGAGGGATCGCACACCATATATTTT. This encodes CASSSEGSHTIYF. Using reference TRBV5-1 and TRBJ1-3 for the parts outside the CDR3, the full variable domain is KAGVTQTPRYLIKTRGQQVTLSCSPISGHRSVSWYQQTPGQGLQFLFEYFSETQRNKGNFPGRFSGRQFSNSRSEMNVSTLELGDSALYLCASSSEGSHTIYFGEGSWLTVV.

This rearrangement joins TRBV5-1 to TRBJ2-3; D possibly corresponds to TRBD1 (6 bases). Trimming removed 2 bases at V and 6 bases at J, with 13 bases between. Germline CDR1 is SGHRS and CDR2 is YFSETQ. This CDR3 comprises 14 residues. The DNA of the CDR3 is TGCGCCAGCAGCTTACAACAGGGAGAGGATACGCAGTATTTT. It is translated as CASSLQQGEDTQYF.

The J gene is TRBJ2-7, the V gene TRBV28, with D perhaps matching TRBD2 (6 bases). The V end was cut by 3 bases, the J end by 2 bases, with 17 bases between. The V gene's germline CDR1 is MDHEN and CDR2 SYDVKM. The CDR3 consists of 16 residues. CDR3 bases: TGTGCCAGCAGTTTGGAGGGGCTCGTAACGGCCTACGAGCAGTACTTC. Its protein is CASSLEGLVTAYEQYF.

The chain is built from TRBV7-2 and TRBJ1-5; TRBD1 aligns across 9 bases. In germline, CDR1 is SGHTA, CDR2 FQGNSA. The CDR3 contains 15 residues. Trimming cost V 4 bases and J 1 base; bases outside gene matches: 2. The CDR3 DNA sequence: TGTGCCAGCAGCTCGGGACAGGGAAGCAATCAGCCCCAGCATTTT. Translated, it gives CASSSGQGSNQPQHF.

This sequence joins TRBV10-3 and TRBJ2-1; D not resolved. This CDR3 has 13 residues. The V and J ends lost 10 bases and 2 bases respectively, with 12 bases between them. Germline V gives CDR1 ENHRY, CDR2 SYGVKD. CDR3 DNA: TGTGCCACTACAGCCGGCGCCTACAATGAGCAGTTCTTC. This codes for CATTAGAYNEQFF.

The chain employs TRBV11-2 and TRBJ2-7, with 8 positions matching TRBD1. The CDR3 spans 15 residues. Germline loops: CDR1 SGHAT, CDR2 FQNNGV. V was pared by 5 bases and J by 2 bases, with 8 bases of the junction left unmatched. In nucleotides, the CDR3 is TGTGCCAGCAGCGCCGGACAGGGCCGAACCTACGAGCAGTACTTC. Translating gives CASSAGQGRTYEQYF.

A remark on this clone: In the same sample, other DNA sequences code for this CDR3. This chain joins TRBV6-4 and TRBJ1-1; possibly TRBD1 for D (6 bases). V lost 6 bases and J 1 base, leaving 12 bases between the germline ends. This CDR3 is 14 amino acids long. The germline gives CDR1 MRHNA, CDR2 SNTAGT. CDR3 residues: CASRGQGGNTEAFF. The DNA for the CDR3 is TGTGCCAGCAGAGGGCAAGGGGGGAACACTGAAGCTTTCTTT.

V is TRBV4-2 and J is TRBJ2-2, with D perhaps matching TRBD1 (6 bases). This CDR3 comprises 18 residues. Germline loops: CDR1 LGHNA, CDR2 YNFKEQ. V was clipped by 0 bases and J by 2 bases, with 16 bases between them. The CDR3 DNA follows: TGTGCCAGCAGCCAAGAGGGTAGTCGGACAGTCAACACCGGGGAGCTGTTTTTT. It is translated as CASSQEGSRTVNTGELFF.

The V gene is TRBV29-1, the J gene TRBJ1-5; D call uncertain. Trimming shortened V by 4 bases and J by 4 bases, and 17 bases separated the two germline ends. From germline, CDR1 is SQVTM and CDR2 ANQGSEA. The CDR3 contains 15 residues. The CDR3 loop is CSVVLQATGNQPQHF. The CDR3 DNA reads as TGCAGCGTTGTTCTCCAGGCTACCGGTAATCAGCCCCAGCATTTT. Based on the CDR3 plus reference TRBV29-1 and TRBJ1-5, the full variable domain is SAVISQKPSRDICQRGTSLTIQCQVDSQVTMMFWYRQQPGQSLTLIATANQGSEATYESGFVIDKFPISRPNLTFSTLTVSNMSPEDSSIYLCSVVLQATGNQPQHFGDGTRLSIL.

This chain joins TRBV9 and TRBJ2-5, with 10 bases lining up with TRBD2. Trimming cost V 2 bases and J 4 bases; bases outside gene matches: 5. In germline, CDR1 is SGDLS, CDR2 YYNGEE. The CDR3 has 15 residues. CDR3 in amino acids: CASSVSGGRGETQYF. The CDR3 DNA is TGTGCCAGCAGCGTTAGCGGGGGGAGGGGAGAGACCCAGTACTTC. Looking up the rest from reference TRBV9 and TRBJ2-5 gives the full variable domain: DSGVTQTPKHLITATGQRVTLRCSPRSGDLSVYWYQQSLDQGLQFLIQYYNGEERAKGNILERFSAQQFPDLHSELNLSSLELGDSALYFCASSVSGGRGETQYFGPGTRLLVL.

The chain uses TRBV6-1 and TRBJ1-5; weak D call: TRBD1 (6 bases). The V gene's germline CDR1 is MNHNS and CDR2 SASEGT. The V end was cut by 5 bases, the J end by 7 bases, with 12 bases between. The CDR3 has 13 residues. CDR3 region: CASSRGARQPQHF. The CDR3 DNA reads as TGTGCCAGCAGTCGGGGGGCCCGACAGCCCCAGCATTTT.

This chain connects TRBV6-5 to TRBJ2-5, with 7 bases aligning to TRBD1. This CDR3 comprises 14 residues. Losses at the gene ends were 5 bases for V and 6 bases for J; bases not matched to a gene: 9. Germline-derived CDR1 and CDR2 are MNHEY and SVGAGI. DNA for the CDR3: TGTGCCAGCAGTCCGACAGGGAGCGTGAAGACCCAGTACTTC. Translating gives CASSPTGSVKTQYF.

The rearrangement joins TRBV11-3 to TRBJ2-3; a possible D gene is TRBD2 (6 bases). The CDR3 is 15 amino acids. Germline CDR1 reads SGHNT; CDR2 reads YENEEA. The V and J ends lost 2 bases and 2 bases respectively, with 11 bases between them. The CDR3 DNA follows: TGTGCCAGCAGCTTACGGGGGAGAACCACAGATACGCAGTATTTT. Its protein is CASSLRGRTTDTQYF.

V is TRBV2 and J is TRBJ1-2; D is possibly TRBD1 (6 bases). CDR1 and CDR2 (germline): SNHLY, FYNNEI. The CDR3 runs to 13 residues. The V and J ends lost 6 bases and 3 bases respectively, with 11 bases between them. The CDR3, as DNA: TGTGCCAGCAGACAGGGTATGGACTATGGCTACACCTTC. Amino acid sequence: CASRQGMDYGYTF.

The chain employs TRBV21-1 and TRBJ1-4; TRBD1, the D gene given by the table, was not confirmed from the DNA. TRBV21-1 is recorded as a pseudogene. The CDR3 spans 18 residues. Written as DNA, the CDR3 is TGTGCCAGCAGCATAAAAATCCCAGACAGGGCAACTAATGAAAAACTGTTTTTT. Amino acids: CASSIKIPDRATNEKLFF.

This chain uses TRBV19 with TRBJ1-1; 7 nucleotides line up with TRBD1. Germline loops: CDR1 LNHDA, CDR2 SQIVND (reference sequence). CDR3 length: 13 residues. Trimming cost V 5 bases and J 6 bases; bases outside gene matches: 6. The CDR3 coding sequence is TGTGCCAGTAGTCCCTGGACAGGTTCTGAAGCTTTCTTT. This translates into CASSPWTGSEAFF.

This chain connects TRBV7-6 to TRBJ2-5; 7 bases fit TRBD1. Trimming took 0 bases from V and 2 from J; bases not matched to a gene: 3. This CDR3 is built from 15 residues. Germline V lookup: CDR1 SGHVS, CDR2 FNYEAQ. The CDR3 nucleotides are TGTGCCAGCAGCTTAGCCGACAGGGTACAAGAGACCCAGTACTTC. Its protein is CASSLADRVQETQYF.

This chain uses TRBV5-4 with TRBJ1-1; 11 nucleotides line up with TRBD1. With V trimmed by 2 bases and J by 3 bases, 3 bases remained unmatched. The CDR3 extends over 15 amino acids. The germline CDR1 and CDR2 sequences are SGHNT and YYREEE (reference sequence). In DNA form, the CDR3 reads TGTGCCAGCAGCTTATCGGACAGGGGGCACACTGAAGCTTTCTTT. Translated, it gives CASSLSDRGHTEAFF.

The chain uses TRBV2 and TRBJ2-3, with D maybe TRBD1 (6 bases). Germline V CDR1 and CDR2: SNHLY, FYNNEI. The V end lost 1 base, the J end lost 2 bases, and 13 bases lay between the germline ends. This CDR3 has 16 residues. The CDR3 sequence is CASSEETGSTTDTQYF. The CDR3 DNA reads as TGTGCCAGCAGTGAAGAGACAGGAAGCACCACAGATACGCAGTATTTT. The whole variable domain, remainder taken from reference TRBV2 and TRBJ2-3, is EPEVTQTPSHQVTQMGQEVILRCVPISNHLYFYWYRQILGQKVEFLVSFYNNEISEKSEIFDDQFSVERPDGSNFTLKIRSTKLEDSAMYFCASSEETGSTTDTQYFGPGTRLTVL.

V and J are TRBV7-9 and TRBJ1-6, with 9 bases matching TRBD1. Losses at the gene ends were 5 bases for V and 7 bases for J; bases not matched to a gene: 3. Germline V CDR1 and CDR2: SEHNR, FQNEAQ (reference sequence). This CDR3 is built from 14 residues. CDR3 in DNA: TGTGCCAGCAGCCGTGGGACAGGGAATTCACCCCTCCACTTT. It specifies CASSRGTGNSPLHF.

The chain links TRBV7-8 to TRBJ1-3, with 8 bases that match TRBD1. The CDR3 extends over 14 amino acids. Germline CDR1 and CDR2: SGHVS and FQNEAQ. After removal of 6 bases from V and 8 bases from J, the junction contained 9 bases not matched to a gene. CDR3 sequence (DNA): TGTGCCAGCAGATTTACGGACAGGGATGACACCATATATTTT. Protein sequence: CASRFTDRDDTIYF.

This chain uses TRBV18 with TRBJ1-4; 9 bases map to TRBD1. The CDR3 runs 14 residues. CDR1 is KGHSH and CDR2 is LQKENI in the germline V gene. Losses at the gene ends were 2 bases for V and 7 bases for J; bases not matched to a gene: 2. Here the CDR3 reads CASSPEGQGEKLFF. CDR3 sequence (DNA): TGTGCCAGCTCACCAGAGGGACAGGGTGAAAAACTGTTTTTT.

This clone occurred a few times. The chain carries TRBV25-1 and TRBJ2-2; 8 bases match TRBD1. The CDR3 extends over 15 amino acids. Germline V gene data show CDR1 as MGHDK and CDR2 as SYGVNS. V gave up 4 bases and J gave up 7 bases; unmatched junction bases: 8. The CDR3 coding sequence is TGTGCCAGCAGTGCTACAGGGGGGTGGGGCGGGGAGCTGTTTTTT. This translates into CASSATGGWGGELFF.

The V call is TRBV7-3, the J call TRBJ2-5; a weak D match, TRBD2 (6 bases). This CDR3 has 13 amino acids. Deletions cut 5 bases from V and 7 bases from J, with 14 bases between. CDR1 and CDR2 (germline): SGHTA, FQGTGA. The CDR3, as DNA: TGTGCCAGCAGCCCCCAGGGAGGTTGGACCCAGTACTTC. Residues: CASSPQGGWTQYF.

The chain uses TRBV7-2 and TRBJ2-5; 7 nucleotides agree with TRBD2. The germline V gene has CDR1 SGHTA and CDR2 FQGNSA. V trimming: 5 bases; J trimming: 3 bases; junction bases outside the gene matches: 6. This CDR3 has 14 residues. The CDR3 reads CASSDRAGKETQYF. The CDR3 DNA reads TGTGCCAGCAGCGACCGAGCGGGGAAAGAGACCCAGTACTTC.

The V call is TRBV4-2, the J call TRBJ1-2; the D is unclear. The CDR3 sequence is 15 residues long. V lost 4 bases to trimming and J lost 4 bases, with 16 bases between them. Germline loops: CDR1 LGHNA, CDR2 YNFKEQ. The chain's CDR3 is CASSPRSGDSYGYTF. For the CDR3, the DNA is TGTGCCAGCAGCCCAAGGTCCGGGGATAGCTATGGCTACACCTTC.

The genes are TRBV7-2 and TRBJ2-3; 9 bases agree with TRBD2. CDR3 size: 15 residues. Germline CDR1 and CDR2: SGHTA and FQGNSA. Unmatched junction bases numbered 13, after V lost 4 bases and J lost 11 bases. DNA of the CDR3: TGTGCCAGCAGCTCCCAGGCTAGCGGGGAGCCGGAGCAGTATTTT. This encodes CASSSQASGEPEQYF.

V is TRBV4-1 and J is TRBJ1-2; TRBD1 might be the D (6 bases). V was pared by 10 bases and J by 1 base, with 25 bases between. Germline-derived CDR1 and CDR2 are MGHRA and YSYEKL. The CDR3 sequence is 17 residues long. The CDR3 is CATNDGQLKESNYGYTF. The DNA for the CDR3 is TGCGCCACCAACGACGGACAGTTGAAAGAGAGTAACTATGGCTACACCTTC.

In this sample, this clone turned up a few times. This chain connects TRBV5-1 to TRBJ2-2; weak D call: TRBD2 (6 bases). The V end was cut by 0 bases, the J end by 3 bases, with 12 bases between. Germline CDR1 SGHRS, CDR2 YFSETQ. The CDR3 is 16 residues long. CDR3 DNA: TGCGCCAGCAGCTTGGATATTAGCGGAGACACCGGGGAGCTGTTTTTT. This sequence encodes CASSLDISGDTGELFF.

The chain uses TRBV7-9 and TRBJ1-2, with D perhaps matching TRBD1 (6 bases). The CDR3 sequence is 14 residues long. In germline, CDR1 is SEHNR, CDR2 FQNEAQ (reference sequence). Trimming removed 3 bases from V and 6 bases from J, with 14 bases in between. The CDR3 DNA is TGTGCCAGCAGCTTTGAACAGGGACGTCATGGCTACACCTTC. It yields the protein CASSFEQGRHGYTF.

The chain employs TRBV5-8 and TRBJ2-1, with TRBD2 identical over 12 bases. V trimming: 4 bases; J trimming: 8 bases; junction bases outside the gene matches: 7. Germline V lookup: CDR1 SGHTS, CDR2 YDEGEE. There are 15 residues in the CDR3. CDR3: CASSPRLAGDYEQFF. The CDR3 DNA is TGTGCCAGCAGCCCTCGACTAGCGGGGGATTATGAGCAGTTCTTC. The whole variable domain, remainder taken from reference TRBV5-8 and TRBJ2-1, is EAGVTQSPTHLIKTRGQQATLRCSPISGHTSVYWYQQALGLGLQFLLWYDEGEERNRGNFPPRFSGRQFPNYSSELNVNALELEDSALYLCASSPRLAGDYEQFFGPGTRLTVL.